The next 14 T cell receptor beta chains were all read from a single sample in a study of T cell responses to AZD1222 COVID-19 vaccine. Measured with immunoSEQ multiplex PCR; TCRdb has only the in-frame clones, and not every one. The sample comprises more than 110,000 clones, approximately 83% of which are singletons, and 7.5% to 8.5% rests with the top ten. Sequenced here: peripheral blood, sampled on day 0 of AZD1222 vaccination. The receptors come from an adult in good health.

V gene TRBV20-1 combines with J gene TRBJ2-3; D is ambiguous. The CDR3 is 11 amino acids. CDR1 is DFQATT and CDR2 is SNEGSKA in the germline V gene (reference sequence). Trimming stripped 8 bases from V and 6 bases from J, with 12 bases between. Here the CDR3 DNA reads TGCAGTACTACTAAGTCTGATACGCAGTATTTT. Its translation: CSTTKSDTQYF.

The chain joins TRBV7-2 to TRBJ2-7; D not resolved. The CDR3 contains 14 residues. Germline CDR1 SGHTA, CDR2 FQGNSA. The V and J ends lost 1 base and 3 bases respectively, with 10 bases between them. The CDR3 here is CASSLGQLVYEQYF. The CDR3 bases are TGTGCCAGCAGCTTAGGACAATTAGTCTACGAGCAGTACTTC.

This clone has just a few counts. The rearrangement uses TRBV15 and TRBJ1-4, with D possibly matching TRBD1 (6 bases). V was pared by 5 bases and J by 3 bases, with 13 bases between. CDR1 and CDR2 (germline): LNHNV, YYDKDF (reference sequence). The CDR3 has 15 residues. In DNA, the CDR3 is TGTGCCACCAGCCTAACAGGGTTTGCTAATGAAAAACTGTTTTTT. Its protein product is CATSLTGFANEKLFF.

The CDR3 loop reads CASSLGASGRTDTQYF. DNA for the CDR3: TGTGCCAGCAGCTTGGGAGCTAGCGGACGCACAGATACGCAGTATTTT. The chain combines TRBV5-4 with TRBJ2-3; 7 nucleotides align to TRBD2. This CDR3 region has 16 residues. V dropped 0 bases and J dropped 1; count of bases not matched to a gene: 5. The germline V gene has CDR1 SGHNT and CDR2 YYREEE (reference sequence).

The V gene is TRBV5-1, the J gene TRBJ1-4; the D gene is possibly TRBD1 (5 bases). CDR1 is SGHRS, CDR2 YFSETQ, per germline. Trimming removed 1 base at V and 8 bases at J, with 15 bases between. The CDR3 has 15 amino acids. DNA of the CDR3: TGCGCCAGCAGCTTGAGCGTCTGGGGGGAAGAAAAACTGTTTTTT. Amino acids: CASSLSVWGEEKLFF.

The chain recombines TRBV5-6 with TRBJ1-1; D is perhaps TRBD1 (5 bases). The V and J ends lost 6 bases and 3 bases respectively, with 15 bases between them. The CDR3 loop spans 14 amino acids. Germline CDR1 SGHDT, CDR2 YYEEEE. The CDR3 region is CASTLWGPDTEAFF. CDR3 coding DNA: TGTGCCAGCACCCTCTGGGGCCCTGACACTGAAGCTTTCTTT.

The chain has TRBV6-5 and TRBJ2-7; D is possibly TRBD1 (5 bases). Deletions cut 8 bases from V and 0 bases from J, with 14 bases between. The CDR3 is 14 amino acids. Germline CDR1 reads MNHEY; CDR2 reads SVGAGI. The CDR3 DNA is TGTGCCAGCGCATCAGGGCAAAGCTCCTACGAGCAGTACTTC. The encoded protein is CASASGQSSYEQYF.

The chain couples TRBV7-9 to TRBJ1-3; possible D gene TRBD1, 6 bases. Deletions cut 5 bases from V and 0 bases from J, with 20 bases between. The CDR3 has 18 residues. Germline CDR1 SEHNR, CDR2 FQNEAQ (reference sequence). The CDR3 DNA is TGTGCCAGCAGCCAGCGGCTAGGGGGATTGCCCTCTGGAAACACCATATATTTT. Translating gives CASSQRLGGLPSGNTIYF.

This CDR3 reads CASSLRGGKRGYTF. In nucleotides, the CDR3 is TGTGCCAGCAGCTTGCGTGGGGGGAAGAGGGGCTACACCTTC. The rearrangement uses TRBV5-6 and TRBJ1-2; possibly TRBD1 for D (5 bases). Trimming removed 1 base at V and 8 bases at J, with 15 bases between. The CDR3 covers 14 residues. The germline CDR1 and CDR2 sequences are SGHDT and YYEEEE.

DNA of the CDR3: TGTGCCAGTAGTATATACCGCGGGAGCGTGGGCAATGAGCAGTTCTTC. Encoded protein: CASSIYRGSVGNEQFF. The chain couples TRBV19 to TRBJ2-1; 7 nucleotides match TRBD2. V was pared by 2 bases and J by 6 bases, with 10 bases of the junction left unmatched. The CDR3 has 16 residues. Per the germline V gene, CDR1 is LNHDA and CDR2 is SQIVND (reference sequence). The full variable domain, its missing parts supplied by reference TRBV19 and TRBJ2-1, is DGGITQSPKYLFRKEGQNVTLSCEQNLNHDAMYWYRQDPGQGLRLIYYSQIVNDFQKGDIAEGYSVSREKKESFPLTVTSAQKNPTAFYLCASSIYRGSVGNEQFFGPGTRLTVL.

The genes are TRBV15 and TRBJ2-7; maybe TRBD2 (5 bases). This CDR3 comprises 13 residues. The V end lost 3 bases, the J end lost 0 bases, and 6 bases lay between the germline ends. Germline CDR1 LNHNV, CDR2 YYDKDF (reference sequence). The CDR3 DNA sequence: TGTGCCACCAGCAGCGGGGACTCCTACGAGCAGTACTTC. Its protein is CATSSGDSYEQYF.

This chain links TRBV19 with TRBJ1-1; D not resolved. Germline assignment: CDR1 LNHDA and CDR2 SQIVND (reference sequence). The CDR3 spans 13 residues. The ends were cut back, 4 bases at V and 5 bases at J, with 11 bases in the middle. CDR3 sequence reads: CASSTRTGTEAFF. The CDR3 region has the DNA TGTGCCAGTAGTACCCGGACCGGGACTGAAGCTTTCTTT.

The chain couples TRBV3-1 (or the pseudogene TRBV3-2) to TRBJ1-5; D unclear. The CDR3 sequence is 13 residues long. V lost 1 base, J lost 11 bases, and 12 bases lay in between. CDR1 is LGHDT, CDR2 YNNKEL, per germline (reference sequence). The CDR3 here is CASSQVPYVAQHF. The CDR3 coding sequence is TGTGCCAGCAGCCAAGTGCCCTACGTGGCCCAGCATTTT.

The chain carries TRBV6-5 and TRBJ2-2; no definite D call. The CDR3 runs to 14 residues. Per the germline V gene, CDR1 is MNHEY and CDR2 is SVGAGI. The V end was cut by 5 bases, the J end by 6 bases, with 13 bases between. CDR3: CASSQARGAGELFF. DNA of the CDR3: TGTGCCAGCAGTCAGGCTCGTGGCGCCGGGGAGCTGTTTTTT.